This entry lists 10 T cell receptor beta chains sequenced from one sample in a study of blood T cell repertoires in COVID-19 (TCRdb year 2020). Library method: the immunoSEQ multiplex PCR assay. TCRdb retrieved this table from immuneACCESS and kept in-frame rearrangements only. Not all clones are present; in checked studies, unresolved V genes account for under half, and no reason is known for the remainder. In all, the sample holds about 43,000 clones, and more than 80% of those were seen once. 7% to 10% of the sample is taken by the ten largest. The sequencing sample was made of peripheral blood. These receptor sequences come from an elderly man in a cohort sampled during active COVID-19.

The chain couples TRBV30 to TRBJ2-3; D gene unclear. Germline V gene lookup returns CDR1 GTSNPN and CDR2 SVGIG (reference sequence). V lost 7 bases, J lost 0 bases, and 14 bases lay in between. CDR3 length: 14 residues. The CDR3: CASALQTSTDTQYF. The CDR3 DNA follows: TGTGCCTCCGCACTCCAAACTAGCACAGATACGCAGTATTTT.

This clone has only a few counts. The rearrangement joins TRBV6-2 or TRBV6-3 to TRBJ2-7, with a weak D call TRBD1 (6 bases). CDR1 MNHEY and CDR2 SVGEGT come from the germline V gene. The ends were cut back, 2 bases at V and 7 bases at J, with 18 bases in the middle. This CDR3 is built from 15 residues. The CDR3 DNA is TGTGCCAGCAGTTACGCAGGGGACATACGATGGGAGCAGTACTTC. Protein: CASSYAGDIRWEQYF.

The chain couples TRBV7-2 to TRBJ2-5; 8 bases match TRBD2. Per the germline V gene, CDR1 is SGHTA and CDR2 is FQGNSA. There are 12 residues in the CDR3. With 7 bases clipped from V and 7 bases from J, the junction kept 5 bases outside the gene matches. The CDR3 here is CASTPGGGTQYF. The DNA of the CDR3 is TGTGCCAGCACCCCGGGAGGGGGGACCCAGTACTTC.

The V and J genes are TRBV28 and TRBJ1-2; D uncertain. The length of the CDR3 is 11 residues. The germline V and J ends were trimmed by 8 bases and 1 base, with 5 bases remaining between them. Germline V gene lookup returns CDR1 MDHEN and CDR2 SYDVKM. The DNA of the CDR3 is TGTGCCAGCGGCCTTAACTATGGCTACACCTTC. Amino acid sequence: CASGLNYGYTF.

The chain combines TRBV7-8 with TRBJ2-7; TRBD1 aligns across 8 bases. Unmatched junction bases numbered 5, after V lost 1 base and J lost 6 bases. Germline V CDR1 and CDR2: SGHVS, FQNEAQ. This CDR3 is 14 amino acids long. The CDR3 coding sequence is TGTGCCAGCAGCTTAGGGACAGGGCCTGGCGAGCAGTACTTC. The encoded protein is CASSLGTGPGEQYF.

The rearrangement links TRBV7-3 to TRBJ2-1, with TRBD2 identical over 12 bases. The CDR3 sequence is 15 residues long. The trim removed 2 bases at V and 8 bases at J, leaving 4 bases unmatched. Germline-derived CDR1 and CDR2 are SGHTA and FQGTGA. The CDR3 is CASSLLAGGSDEQFF. The DNA for the CDR3 is TGTGCCAGCAGCTTACTAGCGGGGGGGTCCGATGAGCAGTTCTTC.

This sequence joins TRBV15 and TRBJ1-1, with TRBD1 as a possible D gene (6 bases). CDR1 and CDR2 from the germline V gene are LNHNV and YYDKDF (reference sequence). V was cut by 3 bases and J by 1 base, with 9 bases left in between. The CDR3 consists of 14 residues. CDR3 bases: TGTGCCACCAGCAGGGACAGCCAGAACACTGAAGCTTTCTTT. It specifies CATSRDSQNTEAFF.

The chain has TRBV2 and TRBJ1-4, with D possibly being TRBD1 (5 bases). The CDR3 is 14 amino acids. V shed 2 bases and J shed 11 bases, with 15 bases lying between them. The germline CDR1 and CDR2 sequences are SNHLY and FYNNEI. The CDR3 is CASSEYDGPGKLFF. The CDR3 coding sequence is TGTGCCAGCAGTGAATACGACGGACCAGGGAAACTGTTTTTT.

The chain employs TRBV5-4 and TRBJ2-3, with TRBD2 matching 12 bases. The V gene's germline CDR1 is SGHNT and CDR2 YYREEE (reference sequence). After removal of 3 bases from V and 6 bases from J, the junction contained 5 bases not matched to a gene. This CDR3 comprises 15 residues. This CDR3 reads CASSSTSGGEDTQYF. In nucleotides, the CDR3 is TGTGCCAGCAGCTCGACTAGCGGGGGCGAGGATACGCAGTATTTT. Filled out from reference TRBV5-4 and TRBJ2-3, the complete variable domain reads ETGVTQSPTHLIKTRGQQVTLRCSSQSGHNTVSWYQQALGQGPQFIFQYYREEENGRGNFPPRFSGLQFPNYSSELNVNALELDDSALYLCASSSTSGGEDTQYFGPGTRLTVL.

The chain uses TRBV5-1 and TRBJ2-3; 9 bases line up with TRBD2. The germline gives CDR1 SGHRS, CDR2 YFSETQ. J was trimmed by 3 bases and V by 7 bases; bases with no gene match: 9. This CDR3 region has 15 residues. This CDR3 is CASRDLAGSTDTQYF. In nucleotides, the CDR3 is TGCGCCAGCCGGGACCTAGCGGGGTCAACAGATACGCAGTATTTT.